Described below is a single T cell receptor beta chain sequence and its context. This sample was taken from a study of T-cell reconstitution after alpha-beta-depleted transplantation in children. Unique molecular identifiers tagged the TCRbeta library. Using its own MiXCR run on the PCR reads, TCRdb lists one record per CDR3 protein. The sample comprises about 540,000 distinct CDR3 sequences, about 16% of which are singletons, and less than 4% rests with the top ten. The CDR3 is 13 residues long. Germline CDR1 SGHTA, CDR2 FQGNSA. V was cut by 5 bases and J by 9 bases, with 15 bases left in between. The V gene is TRBV7-2, the J gene TRBJ2-3; D uncertain. Sequenced material: PBMCs from the stem cell graft donor, taken from the stem cell graft. This clonotype originated in a human donor who donated a stem cell graft to a child with acute lymphoblastic leukemia. Here the CDR3 reads CASSRAQQETQYF. CDR3 coding DNA: TGTGCCAGCAGCCGGGCCCAGCAAGAGACGCAGTATTTT.